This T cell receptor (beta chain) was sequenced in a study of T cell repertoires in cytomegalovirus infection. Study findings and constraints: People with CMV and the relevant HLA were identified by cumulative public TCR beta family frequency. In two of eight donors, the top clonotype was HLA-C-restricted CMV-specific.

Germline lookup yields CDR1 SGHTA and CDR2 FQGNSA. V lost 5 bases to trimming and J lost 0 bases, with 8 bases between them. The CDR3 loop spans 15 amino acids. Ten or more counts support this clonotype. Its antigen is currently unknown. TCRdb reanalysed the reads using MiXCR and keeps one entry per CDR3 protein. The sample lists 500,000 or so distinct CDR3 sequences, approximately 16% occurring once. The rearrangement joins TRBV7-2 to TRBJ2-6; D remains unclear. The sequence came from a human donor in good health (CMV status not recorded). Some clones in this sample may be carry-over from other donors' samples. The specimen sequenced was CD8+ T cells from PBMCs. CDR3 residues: CASSLTSSGANVLTF. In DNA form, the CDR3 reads TGTGCCAGCAGCCTAACGAGCTCTGGGGCCAACGTCCTGACTTTC.